The 24 T cell receptor beta chains listed next were all sequenced from one sample in a study of CD8 T cells in ankylosing spondylitis. TCRdb redid the calling of the 5' RACE reads with MiXCR, one entry per CDR3 protein. This table holds around 150,000 distinct CDR3 sequences, roughly 44% found once. The sequencing input was synovial fluid, either unsorted or a sorted T cell fraction (not recorded which). The origin of the receptors is a male donor with ankylosing spondylitis.

CDR3 DNA: TGTGCCACCCGACCGGGACAGCTCAATCAGCCCCAGCATTTT. Protein: CATRPGQLNQPQHF. This rearrangement joins TRBV24-1 to TRBJ1-5; 7 bases map to TRBD1. The germline V gene encodes CDR1 KGHDR and CDR2 SFDVKD. CDR3 size: 14 residues. V was pared by 9 bases and J by 3 bases, with 7 bases of the junction left unmatched.

The chain uses TRBV7-6 and TRBJ2-7; 10 bases align to TRBD2. V lost 1 base to trimming and J lost 3 bases; unmatched junction nucleotides: 6. Germline V gene lookup returns CDR1 SGHVS and CDR2 FNYEAQ. CDR3 size: 16 residues. The CDR3 protein is CASSLGLAGVDYEQYF. The CDR3 coding sequence is TGTGCCAGCAGCTTAGGCCTAGCGGGAGTAGACTACGAGCAGTACTTC.

The V and J genes are TRBV4-1 and TRBJ2-5; TRBD2 matches at 9 bases. Germline assignment: CDR1 MGHRA and CDR2 YSYEKL. Losses at the gene ends were 1 base for V and 5 bases for J; bases not matched to a gene: 8. The CDR3 is 16 amino acids. DNA of the CDR3: TGCGCCAGCAGCCAAGGGGGGACTAGCTTGTTGGAGACCCAGTACTTC. It codes for CASSQGGTSLLETQYF.

This rearrangement joins TRBV28 to TRBJ2-5; TRBD2 matches 14 bases. The CDR3 sequence is 17 residues long. CDR1 and CDR2 from the germline V gene are MDHEN and SYDVKM. Trimming at V came to 5 bases and at J to 5 bases, leaving 10 bases not matched to a gene. The CDR3 loop reads CASSPRLAGGPLETQYF. CDR3 nucleotide sequence: TGTGCCAGCAGTCCTAGACTAGCGGGAGGGCCTCTTGAGACCCAGTACTTC.

The genes are TRBV7-7 and TRBJ2-1; D tentatively reads TRBD1 or TRBD2 (5 bases each). Trimming pared 5 bases from V and 9 bases from J, leaving 17 bases between. CDR3 length: 14 residues. Germline assignment: CDR1 SSHAT and CDR2 FNYEAQ (reference sequence). The CDR3 loop is CASSNTRGDPEQFF. The CDR3 region has the DNA TGTGCCAGCAGCAACACGAGAGGGGATCCTGAGCAGTTCTTC.

J is TRBJ1-2 and V is TRBV4-1, with D possibly TRBD1 on 6 matching bases. From germline, CDR1 is MGHRA and CDR2 YSYEKL. Trimming stripped 1 base from V and 3 bases from J, with 9 bases between. The CDR3 length is 14 residues. The CDR3 coding sequence is TGCGCCAGCAGCCAAGGACAGGCGGACTATGGCTACACCTTC. It is translated as CASSQGQADYGYTF.

This clonotype turned up a few times. The V and J genes are TRBV9 and TRBJ2-2; D is possibly TRBD2 (5 bases). Germline V gene sequence: CDR1 SGDLS, CDR2 YYNGEE. The CDR3 spans 14 residues. Trimming shortened V by 0 bases and J by 3 bases, and 6 bases separated the two germline ends. The CDR3 loop is CASSVGGDTGELFF. The CDR3 nucleotides read TGTGCCAGCAGCGTAGGGGGAGACACCGGGGAGCTGTTTTTT.

The chain employs TRBV19 and TRBJ2-3, with a possible D match to TRBD2 (5 bases). Trimming left V 0 bases short and J 5 bases short, with 18 bases between. The CDR3 runs 17 residues. In germline, CDR1 is LNHDA, CDR2 SQIVND (reference sequence). CDR3 protein: CASSIDRATEDIDTQYF. The CDR3 DNA reads TGTGCCAGTAGTATAGATCGGGCCACGGAGGATATAGATACGCAGTATTTT.

Only a few counts were recorded for this clonotype. The chain recombines TRBV6-1 with TRBJ1-2; 9 positions match TRBD1. The length of the CDR3 is 14 residues. Trimming at V came to 3 bases and at J to 4 bases, leaving 3 bases not matched to a gene. CDR1 and CDR2 from the germline V gene are MNHNS and SASEGT. CDR3 DNA sequence: TGTGCCAGCAGTGACGGACAGGGGTTCTATGGCTACACCTTC. Translating it yields CASSDGQGFYGYTF.

The chain joins TRBV11-2 to TRBJ2-7, with D possibly TRBD2 on 6 matching bases. The CDR3 runs to 13 residues. Germline V CDR1 and CDR2: SGHAT, FQNNGV. V was cut by 7 bases and J by 3 bases, with 13 bases left in between. This CDR3 reads CASTQGLIYEQYF. The CDR3 DNA reads TGTGCCAGCACCCAGGGACTGATCTACGAGCAGTACTTC.

The genes are TRBV7-2 and TRBJ2-3; 12 nucleotides line up with TRBD2. Germline CDR1 reads SGHTA; CDR2 reads FQGNSA. Unmatched junction bases numbered 5, after V lost 5 bases and J lost 5 bases. The CDR3 runs 15 residues. The CDR3 protein is CASSLLAGGRDTQYF. CDR3 DNA sequence: TGTGCCAGCAGCCTTCTAGCGGGGGGGCGAGATACGCAGTATTTT.

The chain employs TRBV4-3 and TRBJ2-6; D is uncertain. V was cut by 0 bases and J by 0 bases, with 6 bases left in between. Germline CDR1 LGHNA, CDR2 YSLEER. There are 16 residues in the CDR3. CDR3 coding DNA: TGCGCCAGCAGCCAAGATCATGGCTCTGGGGCCAACGTCCTGACTTTC. Amino acid sequence: CASSQDHGSGANVLTF.

This clonotype has just a few counts. This chain uses TRBV18 with TRBJ1-1; 7 bases match TRBD1. Germline V gene sequence: CDR1 KGHSH, CDR2 LQKENI. V gave up 0 bases and J gave up 3 bases; unmatched junction bases: 7. The CDR3 is 16 residues long. The CDR3 is CASSPPGQKLDTEAFF. CDR3 nucleotide sequence: TGTGCCAGCTCACCACCGGGACAGAAATTGGACACTGAAGCTTTCTTT.

This clonotype was seen at least ten times. The chain employs TRBV5-1 and TRBJ1-2, with D possibly matching TRBD1 (5 bases). Trimming removed 4 bases from V and 8 bases from J, with 24 bases in between. This CDR3 is 16 amino acids long. The V gene's germline CDR1 is SGHRS and CDR2 YFSETQ. DNA for the CDR3: TGCGCCAGCAGCCCCCACGGGCGGGACCCTATGGCGGGCTACACCTTC. It specifies CASSPHGRDPMAGYTF.

The rearrangement links TRBV19 to TRBJ2-7, with TRBD2 matching 10 bases. This CDR3 has 15 residues. With 7 bases clipped from V and 2 bases from J, the junction kept 8 bases outside the gene matches. CDR1 LNHDA and CDR2 SQIVND come from the germline V gene (reference sequence). CDR3 protein: CASTRTSGMAYEQYF. CDR3 sequence (DNA): TGTGCCAGTACTCGAACTAGCGGGATGGCCTACGAGCAGTACTTC.

The rearrangement links TRBV6-5 to TRBJ2-1; TRBD2 is a possible D gene (7 bases). From germline, CDR1 is MNHEY and CDR2 SVGAGI. The V gene lost 2 bases and the J gene lost 13 bases, with 21 bases spanning the gap. The CDR3 is 15 residues long. The CDR3 nucleotides are TGTGCCAGCAGTTACGTTTGGGGGGCTAGCGGACCTCAGTTCTTC. Protein product: CASSYVWGASGPQFF.

On this clonotype itself: This CDR3 fails to terminate in the conserved phenylalanine or tryptophan, so it likely reflects a read error. The V call is TRBV11-2, the J call TRBJ2-7; D gene unclear. The V gene's germline CDR1 is SGHAT and CDR2 FQNNGV. Between the trimmed V and J ends, which lost 1 base and 1 base, there was a span of 17 bases. CDR3 size: 17 residues. The CDR3, as DNA: TGTGCCAGCAGCTTAGGAAGGACGGCCCGGTGGTCCTACGAGCAGTACTCC. Amino acids: CASSLGRTARWSYEQYS.

This rearrangement joins TRBV7-6 to TRBJ2-7; possible D gene TRBD1, 5 bases. The V gene's germline CDR1 is SGHVS and CDR2 FNYEAQ. Trimming shortened V by 1 base and J by 5 bases, and 9 bases separated the two germline ends. The CDR3 has 13 amino acids. The CDR3 protein is CASSLVVGHEQYF. The CDR3 region has the DNA TGTGCCAGCAGCTTAGTAGTGGGGCACGAGCAGTACTTC.

The chain recombines TRBV7-6 with TRBJ2-3; D gene unclear. The V gene's germline CDR1 is SGHVS and CDR2 FNYEAQ. Trimming pared 0 bases from V and 6 bases from J, leaving 16 bases between. The CDR3 consists of 16 residues. The CDR3 region is CASSLAGFAAPDTQYF. The CDR3 coding sequence is TGTGCCAGCAGCTTAGCCGGATTCGCGGCTCCGGATACGCAGTATTTT.

J is TRBJ2-7 and V is TRBV12-3 or TRBV12-4, with D possibly TRBD2 on 5 matching bases. The CDR3 sequence is 15 residues long. Between the trimmed V and J ends, which lost 6 bases and 7 bases, there was a span of 22 bases. CDR3 nucleotides: TGTGCCAGCAGCCCCACCGAGGGTAGGGCTGAGGAGCAGTACTTC. Protein: CASSPTEGRAEEQYF.

The chain recombines TRBV6-6 with TRBJ2-1; tentative D call: TRBD1 (6 bases). The CDR3 runs to 13 residues. The V and J ends lost 6 bases and 8 bases respectively, with 14 bases between them. Germline CDR1 is MNHNY and CDR2 is SVGAGI (reference sequence). CDR3 protein: CASSNEGVYEQFF. The CDR3 nucleotides read TGTGCCAGCAGCAACGAGGGGGTATATGAGCAGTTCTTC.

This clonotype was detected only a few times. The V gene is TRBV13, the J gene TRBJ2-3, with 8 bases that match TRBD1. V gave up 4 bases and J gave up 3 bases; unmatched junction bases: 12. CDR1 is PRHDT, CDR2 FYEKMQ, per germline (reference sequence). The CDR3 sequence is 17 residues long. The CDR3 spells CASSSVGTGAGTDTQYF. The CDR3 DNA follows: TGTGCCAGCAGCTCGGTAGGGACAGGTGCTGGGACAGATACGCAGTATTTT.

This clonotype was seen a few times. The chain combines TRBV4-1 with TRBJ2-7; maybe TRBD1 (6 bases). CDR3 size: 16 residues. V was trimmed by 0 bases and J by 7 bases, leaving 19 bases between them. CDR1 and CDR2 (germline): MGHRA, YSYEKL. CDR3 coding DNA: TGCGCCAGCAGCCAAGAACCCATGGGACAAACGAGGGAGCAGTACTTC. Translating it yields CASSQEPMGQTREQYF.

This chain connects TRBV11-2 to TRBJ2-1; D is uncertain. CDR1 and CDR2 from the germline V gene are SGHAT and FQNNGV. Deletions cut 5 bases from V and 0 bases from J, with 20 bases between. The CDR3 contains 18 residues. CDR3 loop: CASSPGPGFVSSYNEQFF. The CDR3 DNA reads as TGTGCCAGCAGCCCAGGTCCGGGTTTCGTAAGCTCCTACAATGAGCAGTTCTTC.